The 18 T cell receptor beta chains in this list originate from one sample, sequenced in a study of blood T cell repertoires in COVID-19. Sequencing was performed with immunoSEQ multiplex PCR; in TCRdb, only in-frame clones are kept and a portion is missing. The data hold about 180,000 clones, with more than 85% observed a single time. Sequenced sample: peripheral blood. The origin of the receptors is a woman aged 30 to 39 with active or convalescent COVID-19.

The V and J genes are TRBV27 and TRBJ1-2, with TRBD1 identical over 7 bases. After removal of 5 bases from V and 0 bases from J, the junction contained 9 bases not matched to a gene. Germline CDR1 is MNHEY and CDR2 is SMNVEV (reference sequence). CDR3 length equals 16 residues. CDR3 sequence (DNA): TGTGCCAGCAGTATACCTTCGGGACAGCCTAACTATGGCTACACCTTC. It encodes CASSIPSGQPNYGYTF.

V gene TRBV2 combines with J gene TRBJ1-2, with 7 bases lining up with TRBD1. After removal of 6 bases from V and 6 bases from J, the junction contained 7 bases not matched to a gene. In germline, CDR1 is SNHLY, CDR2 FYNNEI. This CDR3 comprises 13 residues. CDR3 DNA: TGTGCCAGCAGGGTACAGGGGTTGGATGGCTACACCTTC. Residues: CASRVQGLDGYTF. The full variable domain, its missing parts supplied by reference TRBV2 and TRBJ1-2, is EPEVTQTPSHQVTQMGQEVILRCVPISNHLYFYWYRQILGQKVEFLVSFYNNEISEKSEIFDDQFSVERPDGSNFTLKIRSTKLEDSAMYFCASRVQGLDGYTFGSGTRLTVV.

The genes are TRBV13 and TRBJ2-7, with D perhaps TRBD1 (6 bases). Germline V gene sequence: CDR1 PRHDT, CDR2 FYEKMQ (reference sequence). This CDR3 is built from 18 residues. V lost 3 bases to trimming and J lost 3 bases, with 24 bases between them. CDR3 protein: CASSFATRGSTGRYEQYF. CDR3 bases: TGTGCCAGCAGCTTCGCTACCAGGGGCTCCACCGGCCGCTACGAGCAGTACTTC.

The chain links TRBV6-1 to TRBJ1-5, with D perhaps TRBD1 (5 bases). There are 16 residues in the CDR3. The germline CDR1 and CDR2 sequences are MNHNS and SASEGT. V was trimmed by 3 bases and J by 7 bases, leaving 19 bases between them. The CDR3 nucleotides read TGTGCCAGCAGTGACGAGGCCCCAGGGTTAGGGCAGCCCCAGCATTTT. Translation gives CASSDEAPGLGQPQHF.

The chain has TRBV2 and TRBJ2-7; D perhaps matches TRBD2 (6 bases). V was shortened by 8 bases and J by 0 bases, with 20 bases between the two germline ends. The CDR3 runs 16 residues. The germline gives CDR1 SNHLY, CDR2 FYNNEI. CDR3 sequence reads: CASPSDGGTPSYEQYF. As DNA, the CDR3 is TGTGCCAGCCCCTCGGACGGCGGGACCCCCTCCTACGAGCAGTACTTC. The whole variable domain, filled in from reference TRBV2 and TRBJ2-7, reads EPEVTQTPSHQVTQMGQEVILRCVPISNHLYFYWYRQILGQKVEFLVSFYNNEISEKSEIFDDQFSVERPDGSNFTLKIRSTKLEDSAMYFCASPSDGGTPSYEQYFGPGTRLTVT.

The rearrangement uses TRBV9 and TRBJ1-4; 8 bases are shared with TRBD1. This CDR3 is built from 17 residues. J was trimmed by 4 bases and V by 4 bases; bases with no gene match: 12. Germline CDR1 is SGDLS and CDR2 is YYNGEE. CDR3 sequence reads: CASSFRGAGGGNEKLFF. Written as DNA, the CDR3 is TGTGCCAGCAGCTTCAGGGGCGCAGGGGGCGGTAATGAAAAACTGTTTTTT. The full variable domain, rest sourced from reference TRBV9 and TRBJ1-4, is DSGVTQTPKHLITATGQRVTLRCSPRSGDLSVYWYQQSLDQGLQFLIQYYNGEERAKGNILERFSAQQFPDLHSELNLSSLELGDSALYFCASSFRGAGGGNEKLFFGSGTQLSVL.

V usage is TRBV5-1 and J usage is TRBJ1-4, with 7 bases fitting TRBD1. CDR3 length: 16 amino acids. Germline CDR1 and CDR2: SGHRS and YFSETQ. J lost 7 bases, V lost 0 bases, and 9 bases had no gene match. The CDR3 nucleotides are TGCGCCAGCAGCTTGGACCGAAGCTCAGGGGGTGAAAAACTGTTTTTT. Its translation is CASSLDRSSGGEKLFF.

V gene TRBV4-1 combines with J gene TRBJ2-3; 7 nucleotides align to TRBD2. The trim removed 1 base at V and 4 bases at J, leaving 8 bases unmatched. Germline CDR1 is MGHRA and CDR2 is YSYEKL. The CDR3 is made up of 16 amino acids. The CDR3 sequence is CASSQGTGGVADTQYF. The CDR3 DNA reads TGCGCCAGCAGCCAAGGTACGGGAGGAGTGGCAGATACGCAGTATTTT.

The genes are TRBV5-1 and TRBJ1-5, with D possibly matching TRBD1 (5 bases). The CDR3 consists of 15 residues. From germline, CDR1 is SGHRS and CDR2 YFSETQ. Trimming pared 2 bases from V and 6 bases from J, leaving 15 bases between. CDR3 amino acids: CASSFTGGAGQPQHF. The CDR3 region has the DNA TGCGCCAGCAGCTTTACGGGGGGTGCGGGTCAGCCCCAGCATTTT.

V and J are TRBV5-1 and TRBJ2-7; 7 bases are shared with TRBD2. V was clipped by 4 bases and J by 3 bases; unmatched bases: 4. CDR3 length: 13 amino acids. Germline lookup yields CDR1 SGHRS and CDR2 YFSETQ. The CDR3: CASSVGGVYEQYF. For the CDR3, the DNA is TGCGCCAGCAGCGTTGGGGGGGTCTACGAGCAGTACTTC.

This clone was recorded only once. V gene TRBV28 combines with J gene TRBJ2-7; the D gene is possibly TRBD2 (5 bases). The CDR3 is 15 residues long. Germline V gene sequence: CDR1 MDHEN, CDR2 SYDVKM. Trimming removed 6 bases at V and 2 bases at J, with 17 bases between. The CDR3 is CASRFQAERAYEQYF. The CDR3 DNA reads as TGTGCCAGCAGATTCCAAGCGGAGAGAGCCTACGAGCAGTACTTC.

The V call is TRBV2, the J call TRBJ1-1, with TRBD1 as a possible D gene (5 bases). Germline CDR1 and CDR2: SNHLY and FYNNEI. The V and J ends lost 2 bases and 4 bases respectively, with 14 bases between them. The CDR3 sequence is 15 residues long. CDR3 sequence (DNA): TGTGCCAGCAGTGAAAGGACAAATTGGGGCACTGAAGCTTTCTTT. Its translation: CASSERTNWGTEAFF. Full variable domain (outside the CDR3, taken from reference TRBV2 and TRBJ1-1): EPEVTQTPSHQVTQMGQEVILRCVPISNHLYFYWYRQILGQKVEFLVSFYNNEISEKSEIFDDQFSVERPDGSNFTLKIRSTKLEDSAMYFCASSERTNWGTEAFFGQGTRLTVV.

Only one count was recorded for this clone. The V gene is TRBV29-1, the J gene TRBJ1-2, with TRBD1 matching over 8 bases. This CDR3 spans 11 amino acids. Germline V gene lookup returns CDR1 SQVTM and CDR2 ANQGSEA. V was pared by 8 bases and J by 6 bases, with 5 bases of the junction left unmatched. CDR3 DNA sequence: TGCAGCTTCCGGACAGGGAATGGCTACACCTTC. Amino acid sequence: CSFRTGNGYTF.

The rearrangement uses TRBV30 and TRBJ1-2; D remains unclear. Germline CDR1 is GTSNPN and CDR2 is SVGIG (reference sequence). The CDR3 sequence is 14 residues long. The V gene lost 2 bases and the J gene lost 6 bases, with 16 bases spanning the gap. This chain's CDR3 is CAWSPQAVTHGYTF. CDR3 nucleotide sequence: TGTGCCTGGAGTCCCCAGGCCGTCACCCATGGCTACACCTTC.

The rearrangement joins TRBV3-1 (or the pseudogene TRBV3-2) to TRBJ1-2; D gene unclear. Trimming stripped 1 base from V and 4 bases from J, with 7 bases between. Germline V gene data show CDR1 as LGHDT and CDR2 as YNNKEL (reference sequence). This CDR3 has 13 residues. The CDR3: CASSQGTIYGYTF. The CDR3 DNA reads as TGTGCCAGCAGCCAAGGTACAATCTATGGCTACACCTTC.

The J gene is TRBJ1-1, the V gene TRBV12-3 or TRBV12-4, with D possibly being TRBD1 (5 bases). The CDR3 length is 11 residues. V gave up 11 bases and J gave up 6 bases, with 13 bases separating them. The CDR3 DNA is TGTGCCGGGCGGGGGGAGGCTGAAGCTTTCTTT. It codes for CAGRGEAEAFF.

The CDR3 DNA sequence: TGTGCCAGCAGCCAAACCCTAGCGGGATCCTACGAGCAGTACTTC. Translating it yields CASSQTLAGSYEQYF. The J gene is TRBJ2-7, the V gene TRBV3-1 (or the pseudogene TRBV3-2); TRBD2 matches at 9 bases. The CDR3 spans 15 residues. Germline values: CDR1 LGHDT, CDR2 YNNKEL (reference sequence). V trimming: 2 bases; J trimming: 1 base; junction bases outside the gene matches: 3.

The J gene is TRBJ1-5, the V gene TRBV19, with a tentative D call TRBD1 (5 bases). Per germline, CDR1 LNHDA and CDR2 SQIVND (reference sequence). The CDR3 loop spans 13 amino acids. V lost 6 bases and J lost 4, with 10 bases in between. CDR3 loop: CASRPGRNQPQHF. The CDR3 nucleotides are TGTGCCAGTAGGCCAGGGAGGAATCAGCCCCAGCATTTT.